Sequencing of this T cell receptor (beta chain) was carried out in a study of identifying expanded T cells in peripheral blood (dated by TCRdb to 2018 to 2020). At the level of the whole study: Four technical replicates, made by sequencing separate aliquots from the same pool of genomic DNA, were compared pairwise.

Study-level results and caveats: Between technical replicates the binomial model flagged roughly 1.2 differentially abundant clones, whereas over around 2 weeks the binomial model flagged about 15 and over approximately four weeks about 19. The authors expected that over much longer intervals, such as months to years, biological variance in healthy repertoires might increase even further. Across all healthy-donor time intervals, the beta-binomial model significantly lowered both the number of clones called differentially abundant and the false-positive rate. Variance in clone template counts between two-week samples significantly increased with total template count across all healthy donors.

No immune events such as infections were documented for the healthy donors during the collection period. Time-dependent variance in a beta-binomial model of T-cell clone differential abundance was calibrated using healthy-donor blood repertoires as a training cohort. There were some ten healthy donors in the training cohort, of whom 3 were female and 7 were male. An age range of about 29 to 65 years, with an average of around 42 years, was recorded for the donors. Obtained from a commercial supplier, whole blood was collected from each healthy donor at three time points set 2 to 3 weeks apart. For immunosequencing, genomic DNA was extracted from whole blood that had not been sorted. TCRbeta CDR3 regions were profiled by bias-controlled multiplex PCR amplification of genomic DNA with the immunoSEQ Assay. The study's processing was this. To quantify the absolute abundance of each unique TCRbeta CDR3 region, the sequences were collapsed and filtered. Differential abundance was tested with a binomial (Fisher-equivalent) model and with a beta-binomial model adding time-dependent variance fitted from healthy donors. Clones with fewer than 5 combined templates were removed, and differential abundance was called for clones with a Benjamini-Hochberg FDR below 0.01. Beta-binomial variance was modeled as a function of total template count across the two samples using the form v = (b*log(k)+a)^2. Here the immuneACCESS table is served through TCRdb, limited to in-frame sequences with V and J called. Missing clones are a known gap in these copies; in checked studies unresolved V genes cover under half, and the rest lacks a known reason. V and J calls plus clone size are reproduced from that table; the DNA served to infer D and trimming. The sample yields around 100,000 clones; around 89% were counted once. 15% to 20% of the sample goes to the ten largest clones.

A word on this clone: Its antigen remains unidentified. There are no base qualities to consult, and no much larger clone falls within one base.

The CDR1 and CDR2 encoded by the germline V gene (reference sequence) are MNHNY and SVGAGI. Reading from cysteine to phenylalanine, the CDR3 counts 11 amino acids. Only the CDR3 DNA stays, 33 bases, in frame from base 1. The junction shows trimming of 6 bases on V and 2 bases on J, plus 3 bases between the germline ends. Source material: blood. In this chain, TRBV6-6 is recombined with TRBJ2-3; no D gene call is confident. The sequence came from a person aged 18-70 years in good health. The nucleotides are TGTGCCAGCAGGGACACAGATACGCAGTATTTT. Protein translation: CASRDTDTQYF.